Shown below are 8 T cell receptor beta chains from a single sample sequenced in a study of PD-1 blockade in classical Hodgkin lymphoma (dated by TCRdb to about 2020). The time point label corresponds to: newly diagnosed, previously untreated cHL patient sample. Magnetic negative selection with a Miltenyi CD4+ T cell isolation kit was used to purify CD4+ T cells from thawed PBMCs. The library was prepared using the immunoSEQ multiplex PCR assay. Drawn from immuneACCESS, this table holds only the in-frame rearrangements with V and J called that TCRdb kept. Clones are partly lost; checked studies trace under half to an unresolved V gene and leave the rest unexplained. Within this sample are more than 25,000 clones, with around 92% of them counted one time only. 0.3% to 0.4% of the sample is held by the ten biggest clonotypes. Sequenced input: CD4+ T cells from blood. Every receptor here comes from a human donor with classical Hodgkin lymphoma.

The J gene is TRBJ2-6, the V gene TRBV7-2, with unresolved D. The CDR3 loop spans 15 amino acids. Looked up from germline, CDR1 is SGHTA and CDR2 is FQGNSA. Trimming shortened V by 5 bases and J by 2 bases, and 10 bases separated the two germline ends. The CDR3 bases are TGTGCCAGCAGCACGCAGGATACTGGGGCCAACGTCCTGACTTTC. Protein product: CASSTQDTGANVLTF.

This chain connects TRBV9 to TRBJ1-2, with D tentatively TRBD1 (5 bases). V lost 0 bases and J 6 bases, leaving 9 bases between the germline ends. Per germline, CDR1 SGDLS and CDR2 YYNGEE. The CDR3 extends over 13 amino acids. DNA of the CDR3: TGTGCCAGCAGCGTAGATGGCAGGGATGGCTACACCTTC. Encoded protein: CASSVDGRDGYTF.

The chain is built from TRBV5-1 and TRBJ2-3, with 8 bases matching TRBD2. Germline V lookup: CDR1 SGHRS, CDR2 YFSETQ. This CDR3 comprises 16 residues. J lost 0 bases, V lost 1 base, and 4 bases had no gene match. The CDR3 sequence: CASSLITSGSTDTQYF. CDR3 in DNA: TGCGCCAGCAGCTTGATAACTAGCGGAAGCACAGATACGCAGTATTTT.

The V call is TRBV4-3, the J call TRBJ1-2; 7 bases match TRBD1. The CDR3 contains 16 residues. The germline V gene has CDR1 LGHNA and CDR2 YSLEER. J was trimmed by 8 bases and V by 1 base; bases with no gene match: 13. CDR3 in DNA: TGCGCCAGCAGCCAAGTCAGGGGGGTCCCCATCGGGGGCTACACCTTC. This translates into CASSQVRGVPIGGYTF.

The chain couples TRBV6-5 to TRBJ1-1; 7 nucleotides match TRBD1. V lost 5 bases to trimming and J lost 9 bases; unmatched junction nucleotides: 12. Per the germline V gene, CDR1 is MNHEY and CDR2 is SVGAGI. This CDR3 contains 14 residues. CDR3 amino acids: CASSNPQGREKAFF. CDR3 bases: TGTGCCAGCAGTAACCCACAGGGGAGGGAAAAAGCTTTCTTT.

J is TRBJ2-3 and V is TRBV5-1; the D gene is possibly TRBD1 (5 bases). This CDR3 comprises 13 residues. V dropped 3 bases and J dropped 5 bases, with 10 bases sitting between them. CDR1 and CDR2 from the germline V gene are SGHRS and YFSETQ. The CDR3 is CASSWTQGDTQYF. The CDR3 coding sequence is TGCGCCAGCAGCTGGACCCAGGGAGATACGCAGTATTTT.

Only a few counts were recorded for this clone. Different DNA sequences within this sample yield the same CDR3. The chain has TRBV28 and TRBJ1-1; no definite D call. Germline-derived CDR1 and CDR2 are MDHEN and SYDVKM. The CDR3 covers 12 residues. Between the trimmed V and J ends, which lost 4 bases and 5 bases, there was a span of 8 bases. The CDR3 here is CASSSQRTEAFF. The CDR3, as DNA: TGTGCCAGCAGTTCACAGAGAACTGAAGCTTTCTTT.

CDR3 sequence: CASSTGQNQPQHF. For the CDR3, the DNA is TGTGCCAGCAGCACCGGACAGAATCAGCCCCAGCATTTT. The V and J genes are TRBV7-2 and TRBJ1-5; a possible D gene is TRBD1 (6 bases). V gave up 5 bases and J gave up 4 bases, with 9 bases separating them. The CDR3 sequence is 13 residues long. The germline CDR1 and CDR2 sequences are SGHTA and FQGNSA.